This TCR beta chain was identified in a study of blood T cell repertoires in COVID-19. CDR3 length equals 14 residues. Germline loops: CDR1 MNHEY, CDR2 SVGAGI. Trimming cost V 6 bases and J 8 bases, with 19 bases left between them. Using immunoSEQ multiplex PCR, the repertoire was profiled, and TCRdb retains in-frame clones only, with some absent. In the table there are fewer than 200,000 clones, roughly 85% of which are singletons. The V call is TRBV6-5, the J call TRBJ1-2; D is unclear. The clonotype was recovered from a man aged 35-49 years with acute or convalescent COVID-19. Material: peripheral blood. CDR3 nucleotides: TGTGCCAGCAGCAATAACAGTTGGAGGCGCGGCTACACCTTC. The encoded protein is CASSNNSWRRGYTF.